This T cell receptor beta chain emerged from a study of T cells expressing NK-cell markers. Study details: Seven donors tested HCMV-seropositive and one tested seronegative among the eight sequenced.

A remark on this clonotype: Its target is not known.

Study-level results: These clonotypes also led the CD3+CD56-NKG2C+ fraction in a handful of donors.

This CDR3 region has 14 residues. Per the germline V gene, CDR1 is MDHEN and CDR2 is SYDVKM. TCRdb re-called the 5' RACE reads, yielding one record per CDR3 amino acid sequence without DNA. The sample includes some 450,000 distinct CDR3 sequences. This chain joins TRBV28 and TRBJ2-7; the TCRdb D gene call, TRBD1, has no DNA to confirm it. The TCR sequence derives from a woman aged 18 to 69 in good health. The sequenced sample consisted of blood T cells: a sorted CD56 or NKG2C T cell subset, CD4+ or CD8+ T cells, or bulk PBMC T cells (not recorded which). The CDR3 loop reads CASSYRDLNDEQYF.